The 27 T cell receptor beta chains below were found in one sample sequenced in a study of control samples from healthy donors and cancer patients. Sequenced by immunoSEQ multiplex PCR; TCRdb stores in-frame clones only, minus some. The sample includes fewer than 65,000 clones, over 85% seen only once; the top ten take more than 1.5%. The specimen sequenced was PBMCs. The receptors originated from a man in his forties or fifties with colorectal cancer.

The J gene is TRBJ2-4, the V gene TRBV19; D is possibly TRBD1 (7 bases). Trimming took 5 bases from V and 6 from J, leaving 17 bases between them. Germline loops: CDR1 LNHDA, CDR2 SQIVND (reference sequence). This CDR3 is built from 15 residues. CDR3 sequence (DNA): TGTGCCAGTAGTGTAATGGAGGGGGCGGGAAACATTCAGTACTTC. Its protein is CASSVMEGAGNIQYF.

The chain is built from TRBV19 and TRBJ1-2; a possible D gene is TRBD1 (6 bases). The V end lost 6 bases, the J end lost 7 bases, and 15 bases lay between the germline ends. Germline V gives CDR1 LNHDA, CDR2 SQIVND (reference sequence). The CDR3 is 13 amino acids. The CDR3 loop is CASRTGIRLGYTF. The CDR3, as DNA: TGTGCCAGTAGGACAGGTATTCGTCTTGGCTACACCTTC.

CDR3 region: CASSLGYGAGNTIYF. The CDR3 nucleotides read TGTGCCAGCAGCCTGGGTTACGGGGCTGGAAACACCATATATTTT. The J gene is TRBJ1-3, the V gene TRBV3-1 (or the pseudogene TRBV3-2); D not certain. Germline values: CDR1 LGHDT, CDR2 YNNKEL (reference sequence). V gave up 4 bases and J gave up 2 bases, with 12 bases separating them. The CDR3 sequence is 15 residues long.

This clone was picked up a small number of times. The CDR3 here is CASSYDGNYGYTF. The CDR3 DNA reads as TGTGCCAGCAGTTACGACGGTAACTATGGCTACACCTTC. V and J are TRBV6-5 and TRBJ1-2, with no clear D. Germline CDR1 and CDR2: MNHEY and SVGAGI. The CDR3 has 13 residues. Trimming cost V 2 bases and J 1 base, with 5 bases left between them.

The gene calls are TRBV7-9 and TRBJ2-1; 10 nucleotides align to TRBD2. The trim removed 2 bases at V and 3 bases at J, leaving 4 bases unmatched. Germline CDR1 and CDR2: SEHNR and FQNEAQ (reference sequence). CDR3 length equals 16 residues. This CDR3 is CASSLSRTSGYNEQFF. Written as DNA, the CDR3 is TGTGCCAGCAGCTTAAGCCGGACTAGCGGCTACAATGAGCAGTTCTTC.

The chain is built from TRBV5-5 and TRBJ1-5, with no clear D. Germline V CDR1 and CDR2: SGHKS, YYEKEE (reference sequence). The CDR3 length is 15 residues. Trimming left V 2 bases short and J 0 bases short, with 9 bases between. The CDR3 DNA reads TGTGCCAGCAGCTTTACTTTTTATAGCAATCAGCCCCAGCATTTT. It translates to CASSFTFYSNQPQHF.

The genes are TRBV30 and TRBJ2-1, with a weak D call TRBD2 (5 bases). V was pared by 3 bases and J by 0 bases, with 12 bases between. This CDR3 has 15 amino acids. Looked up from germline, CDR1 is GTSNPN and CDR2 is SVGIG (reference sequence). The CDR3 DNA reads TGTGCCTGGAGGACGGACTTCAGCTCCTACAATGAGCAGTTCTTC. Translated: CAWRTDFSSYNEQFF.

The chain links TRBV6-6 to TRBJ2-1; 10 bases align to TRBD2. Germline CDR1 MNHNY, CDR2 SVGAGI (reference sequence). The CDR3 is 15 amino acids. After removal of 5 bases from V and 5 bases from J, the junction contained 6 bases not matched to a gene. CDR3 bases: TGTGCCAGCAGTCTTAGCGGGAGGCCCCACAATGAGCAGTTCTTC. It codes for CASSLSGRPHNEQFF.

J is TRBJ2-2 and V is TRBV9; perhaps TRBD2 as D (6 bases). CDR3 length: 14 residues. Germline CDR1 SGDLS, CDR2 YYNGEE. The V gene lost 4 bases and the J gene lost 4 bases, with 11 bases spanning the gap. CDR3 amino acids: CASSSLGGTGELFF. DNA for the CDR3: TGTGCCAGCAGCTCCTTGGGGGGCACCGGGGAGCTGTTTTTT.

To note about this clone: A read error may account for a junction end that differs from germline. The V and J genes are TRBV27 and TRBJ2-7; D ambiguous. The CDR3 runs to 11 residues. Germline V gene sequence: CDR1 MNHEY, CDR2 SMNVEV (reference sequence). CDR3 coding DNA: TGTGCCAGCAGTTCCGGCTACGAGCGGTACTTC. Translation: CASSSGYERYF.

This sequence joins TRBV6-2 or TRBV6-3 and TRBJ2-1; the D gene is possibly TRBD2 (6 bases). V gave up 2 bases and J gave up 6 bases, with 8 bases separating them. Germline CDR1 MNHEY, CDR2 SVGEGT. The CDR3 is made up of 13 amino acids. Here the CDR3 reads CASSYGDFNEQFF. The CDR3 bases are TGTGCCAGCAGTTACGGGGACTTCAATGAGCAGTTCTTC.

The chain combines TRBV7-2 with TRBJ2-5, with no clear D. Germline V gives CDR1 SGHTA, CDR2 FQGNSA. The CDR3 has 13 residues. V was pared by 2 bases and J by 4 bases, with 8 bases between. The chain's CDR3 is CASSLSRGETQYF. The CDR3 DNA reads TGTGCCAGCAGCTTATCTAGAGGAGAGACCCAGTACTTC.

The rearrangement uses TRBV6-2 or TRBV6-3 and TRBJ2-7; D gene ambiguous. Deletions cut 6 bases from V and 4 bases from J, with 10 bases between. This CDR3 spans 12 amino acids. Germline loops: CDR1 MNHEY, CDR2 SVGEGT. The CDR3 reads CASSAAWYEQYF. The CDR3 DNA reads as TGTGCCAGCAGCGCAGCCTGGTACGAGCAGTACTTC.

This clone was recorded once. This chain connects TRBV5-8 to TRBJ1-5; a possible D gene is TRBD1 (5 bases). The CDR3 covers 15 residues. Per germline, CDR1 SGHTS and CDR2 YDEGEE. The ends were cut back, 5 bases at V and 2 bases at J, with 14 bases in the middle. Here the CDR3 reads CASRLGLGGNQPQHF. CDR3 coding DNA: TGTGCCAGCAGACTGGGCCTGGGGGGCAATCAGCCCCAGCATTTT.

The chain combines TRBV28 with TRBJ2-5, with D perhaps TRBD1 (6 bases). The CDR3 has 18 residues. V dropped 6 bases and J dropped 2 bases, with 25 bases sitting between them. Per germline, CDR1 MDHEN and CDR2 SYDVKM. The CDR3: CASSLMVGETGLQETQYF. The DNA of the CDR3 is TGTGCCAGCAGCCTTATGGTTGGGGAGACAGGATTACAAGAGACCCAGTACTTC.

This chain links TRBV7-9 with TRBJ2-1; 10 bases match TRBD2. Unmatched junction bases numbered 8, after V lost 5 bases and J lost 7 bases. The V gene's germline CDR1 is SEHNR and CDR2 FQNEAQ (reference sequence). The CDR3 is 15 amino acids. The CDR3 loop reads CASSPGSGRWNEQFF. In nucleotides, the CDR3 is TGTGCCAGCAGCCCGGGTAGCGGGAGGTGGAATGAGCAGTTCTTC.

V is TRBV6-2 or TRBV6-3 and J is TRBJ1-1; 10 bases align to TRBD1. The CDR3 spans 16 residues. J lost 6 bases, V lost 0 bases, and 7 bases had no gene match. Germline assignment: CDR1 MNHEY and CDR2 SVGEGT. The CDR3 region has the DNA TGTGCCAGCAGTTACTCCTCCGGGACAGGGGTCGCTGAAGCTTTCTTT. As protein: CASSYSSGTGVAEAFF.

A few counts support this clone. The CDR3 reads CASSQDETRVGGKNIQYF. In nucleotides, the CDR3 is TGCGCCAGCAGCCAAGATGAGACTAGGGTCGGAGGCAAAAACATTCAGTACTTC. The gene calls are TRBV4-1 and TRBJ2-4, with D possibly matching TRBD2 (6 bases). Germline V CDR1 and CDR2: MGHRA, YSYEKL. Trimming left V 0 bases short and J 3 bases short, with 18 bases between. CDR3 length equals 18 residues.

Here the CDR3 DNA reads TGTGCCGTCGGTCGGGGTAGGACAGGGGGCAGGTACGAGCAGTACTTC. This translates into CAVGRGRTGGRYEQYF. The V call is TRBV10-3, the J call TRBJ2-7, with 11 bases identical to TRBD1. The germline CDR1 and CDR2 sequences are ENHRY and SYGVKD. This CDR3 comprises 16 residues. J lost 4 bases, V lost 11 bases, and 16 bases had no gene match.

This clone was seen a few times. The rearrangement joins TRBV5-4 to TRBJ1-2, with D perhaps matching TRBD1 (6 bases). The V end was cut by 4 bases, the J end by 2 bases, with 12 bases between. This CDR3 is built from 14 residues. CDR1 and CDR2 from the germline V gene are SGHNT and YYREEE (reference sequence). The CDR3 bases are TGTGCCAGCAGCCGGGACACGATAAACTATGGCTACACCTTC. Its protein is CASSRDTINYGYTF.

This clone was detected only once. The V and J genes are TRBV9 and TRBJ1-1; no firm D call. Germline values: CDR1 SGDLS, CDR2 YYNGEE. The CDR3 loop spans 12 amino acids. Trimming took off 3 bases at V and 1 base at J, with 4 bases between the two ends. The CDR3 reads CASSARNTEAFF. For the CDR3, the DNA is TGTGCCAGCAGCGCAAGGAACACTGAAGCTTTCTTT. The entire variable domain, with the rest obtained from reference TRBV9 and TRBJ1-1, is as follows: DSGVTQTPKHLITATGQRVTLRCSPRSGDLSVYWYQQSLDQGLQFLIQYYNGEERAKGNILERFSAQQFPDLHSELNLSSLELGDSALYFCASSARNTEAFFGQGTRLTVV.

V gene TRBV2 combines with J gene TRBJ2-7; D perhaps matches TRBD1 (5 bases). CDR3 length: 11 amino acids. The V end lost 7 bases, the J end lost 7 bases, and 11 bases lay between the germline ends. Germline V lookup: CDR1 SNHLY, CDR2 FYNNEI. Written as DNA, the CDR3 is TGTGCCAGCAAGGGGCCGCTGGAGCAGTACTTC. Its protein product is CASKGPLEQYF. The whole variable domain, remainder taken from reference TRBV2 and TRBJ2-7, is EPEVTQTPSHQVTQMGQEVILRCVPISNHLYFYWYRQILGQKVEFLVSFYNNEISEKSEIFDDQFSVERPDGSNFTLKIRSTKLEDSAMYFCASKGPLEQYFGPGTRLTVT.

This rearrangement joins TRBV4-1 to TRBJ1-5; tentatively, D is TRBD1 (6 bases). CDR1 is MGHRA and CDR2 is YSYEKL in the germline V gene. This CDR3 region has 14 residues. With 4 bases removed from V and 8 bases from J, the gap between germline ends came to 15 bases. The CDR3, as DNA: TGCGCCAGCAGCCTAAGGGGGGGCTGGGAGCCCCAGCATTTT. Protein product: CASSLRGGWEPQHF.

This chain joins TRBV6-5 and TRBJ2-1; TRBD1 aligns across 7 bases. The ends lost 7 bases at V and 0 bases at J; junction bases unmatched: 3. The CDR3 spans 14 residues. Germline-derived CDR1 and CDR2 are MNHEY and SVGAGI. The chain's CDR3 is CASTRDSSYNEQFF. CDR3 bases: TGTGCCAGCACCCGGGACAGCTCCTACAATGAGCAGTTCTTC.

The chain couples TRBV11-2 to TRBJ2-7; D not certain. V was pared by 0 bases and J by 0 bases, with 6 bases between. The germline gives CDR1 SGHAT, CDR2 FQNNGV. This CDR3 contains 14 residues. CDR3 bases: TGTGCCAGCAGCTTAGAGGCGGACTCCTACGAGCAGTACTTC. Protein sequence: CASSLEADSYEQYF.

The chain joins TRBV7-9 to TRBJ1-2, with 7 positions matching TRBD1. The CDR3 consists of 12 residues. Germline V gene lookup returns CDR1 SEHNR and CDR2 FQNEAQ (reference sequence). Trimming cost V 5 bases and J 6 bases; bases outside gene matches: 3. This CDR3 is CASSPQGDGYTF. DNA of the CDR3: TGTGCCAGCAGCCCGCAGGGGGATGGCTACACCTTC.

The chain employs TRBV12-3 or TRBV12-4 and TRBJ1-4, with a weak D call TRBD1 (5 bases). Trimming took 6 bases from V and 7 from J, leaving 9 bases between them. CDR3 length: 12 amino acids. CDR3: CASSPGLEKLFF. The DNA of the CDR3 is TGTGCCAGCAGCCCAGGGCTTGAAAAACTGTTTTTT.